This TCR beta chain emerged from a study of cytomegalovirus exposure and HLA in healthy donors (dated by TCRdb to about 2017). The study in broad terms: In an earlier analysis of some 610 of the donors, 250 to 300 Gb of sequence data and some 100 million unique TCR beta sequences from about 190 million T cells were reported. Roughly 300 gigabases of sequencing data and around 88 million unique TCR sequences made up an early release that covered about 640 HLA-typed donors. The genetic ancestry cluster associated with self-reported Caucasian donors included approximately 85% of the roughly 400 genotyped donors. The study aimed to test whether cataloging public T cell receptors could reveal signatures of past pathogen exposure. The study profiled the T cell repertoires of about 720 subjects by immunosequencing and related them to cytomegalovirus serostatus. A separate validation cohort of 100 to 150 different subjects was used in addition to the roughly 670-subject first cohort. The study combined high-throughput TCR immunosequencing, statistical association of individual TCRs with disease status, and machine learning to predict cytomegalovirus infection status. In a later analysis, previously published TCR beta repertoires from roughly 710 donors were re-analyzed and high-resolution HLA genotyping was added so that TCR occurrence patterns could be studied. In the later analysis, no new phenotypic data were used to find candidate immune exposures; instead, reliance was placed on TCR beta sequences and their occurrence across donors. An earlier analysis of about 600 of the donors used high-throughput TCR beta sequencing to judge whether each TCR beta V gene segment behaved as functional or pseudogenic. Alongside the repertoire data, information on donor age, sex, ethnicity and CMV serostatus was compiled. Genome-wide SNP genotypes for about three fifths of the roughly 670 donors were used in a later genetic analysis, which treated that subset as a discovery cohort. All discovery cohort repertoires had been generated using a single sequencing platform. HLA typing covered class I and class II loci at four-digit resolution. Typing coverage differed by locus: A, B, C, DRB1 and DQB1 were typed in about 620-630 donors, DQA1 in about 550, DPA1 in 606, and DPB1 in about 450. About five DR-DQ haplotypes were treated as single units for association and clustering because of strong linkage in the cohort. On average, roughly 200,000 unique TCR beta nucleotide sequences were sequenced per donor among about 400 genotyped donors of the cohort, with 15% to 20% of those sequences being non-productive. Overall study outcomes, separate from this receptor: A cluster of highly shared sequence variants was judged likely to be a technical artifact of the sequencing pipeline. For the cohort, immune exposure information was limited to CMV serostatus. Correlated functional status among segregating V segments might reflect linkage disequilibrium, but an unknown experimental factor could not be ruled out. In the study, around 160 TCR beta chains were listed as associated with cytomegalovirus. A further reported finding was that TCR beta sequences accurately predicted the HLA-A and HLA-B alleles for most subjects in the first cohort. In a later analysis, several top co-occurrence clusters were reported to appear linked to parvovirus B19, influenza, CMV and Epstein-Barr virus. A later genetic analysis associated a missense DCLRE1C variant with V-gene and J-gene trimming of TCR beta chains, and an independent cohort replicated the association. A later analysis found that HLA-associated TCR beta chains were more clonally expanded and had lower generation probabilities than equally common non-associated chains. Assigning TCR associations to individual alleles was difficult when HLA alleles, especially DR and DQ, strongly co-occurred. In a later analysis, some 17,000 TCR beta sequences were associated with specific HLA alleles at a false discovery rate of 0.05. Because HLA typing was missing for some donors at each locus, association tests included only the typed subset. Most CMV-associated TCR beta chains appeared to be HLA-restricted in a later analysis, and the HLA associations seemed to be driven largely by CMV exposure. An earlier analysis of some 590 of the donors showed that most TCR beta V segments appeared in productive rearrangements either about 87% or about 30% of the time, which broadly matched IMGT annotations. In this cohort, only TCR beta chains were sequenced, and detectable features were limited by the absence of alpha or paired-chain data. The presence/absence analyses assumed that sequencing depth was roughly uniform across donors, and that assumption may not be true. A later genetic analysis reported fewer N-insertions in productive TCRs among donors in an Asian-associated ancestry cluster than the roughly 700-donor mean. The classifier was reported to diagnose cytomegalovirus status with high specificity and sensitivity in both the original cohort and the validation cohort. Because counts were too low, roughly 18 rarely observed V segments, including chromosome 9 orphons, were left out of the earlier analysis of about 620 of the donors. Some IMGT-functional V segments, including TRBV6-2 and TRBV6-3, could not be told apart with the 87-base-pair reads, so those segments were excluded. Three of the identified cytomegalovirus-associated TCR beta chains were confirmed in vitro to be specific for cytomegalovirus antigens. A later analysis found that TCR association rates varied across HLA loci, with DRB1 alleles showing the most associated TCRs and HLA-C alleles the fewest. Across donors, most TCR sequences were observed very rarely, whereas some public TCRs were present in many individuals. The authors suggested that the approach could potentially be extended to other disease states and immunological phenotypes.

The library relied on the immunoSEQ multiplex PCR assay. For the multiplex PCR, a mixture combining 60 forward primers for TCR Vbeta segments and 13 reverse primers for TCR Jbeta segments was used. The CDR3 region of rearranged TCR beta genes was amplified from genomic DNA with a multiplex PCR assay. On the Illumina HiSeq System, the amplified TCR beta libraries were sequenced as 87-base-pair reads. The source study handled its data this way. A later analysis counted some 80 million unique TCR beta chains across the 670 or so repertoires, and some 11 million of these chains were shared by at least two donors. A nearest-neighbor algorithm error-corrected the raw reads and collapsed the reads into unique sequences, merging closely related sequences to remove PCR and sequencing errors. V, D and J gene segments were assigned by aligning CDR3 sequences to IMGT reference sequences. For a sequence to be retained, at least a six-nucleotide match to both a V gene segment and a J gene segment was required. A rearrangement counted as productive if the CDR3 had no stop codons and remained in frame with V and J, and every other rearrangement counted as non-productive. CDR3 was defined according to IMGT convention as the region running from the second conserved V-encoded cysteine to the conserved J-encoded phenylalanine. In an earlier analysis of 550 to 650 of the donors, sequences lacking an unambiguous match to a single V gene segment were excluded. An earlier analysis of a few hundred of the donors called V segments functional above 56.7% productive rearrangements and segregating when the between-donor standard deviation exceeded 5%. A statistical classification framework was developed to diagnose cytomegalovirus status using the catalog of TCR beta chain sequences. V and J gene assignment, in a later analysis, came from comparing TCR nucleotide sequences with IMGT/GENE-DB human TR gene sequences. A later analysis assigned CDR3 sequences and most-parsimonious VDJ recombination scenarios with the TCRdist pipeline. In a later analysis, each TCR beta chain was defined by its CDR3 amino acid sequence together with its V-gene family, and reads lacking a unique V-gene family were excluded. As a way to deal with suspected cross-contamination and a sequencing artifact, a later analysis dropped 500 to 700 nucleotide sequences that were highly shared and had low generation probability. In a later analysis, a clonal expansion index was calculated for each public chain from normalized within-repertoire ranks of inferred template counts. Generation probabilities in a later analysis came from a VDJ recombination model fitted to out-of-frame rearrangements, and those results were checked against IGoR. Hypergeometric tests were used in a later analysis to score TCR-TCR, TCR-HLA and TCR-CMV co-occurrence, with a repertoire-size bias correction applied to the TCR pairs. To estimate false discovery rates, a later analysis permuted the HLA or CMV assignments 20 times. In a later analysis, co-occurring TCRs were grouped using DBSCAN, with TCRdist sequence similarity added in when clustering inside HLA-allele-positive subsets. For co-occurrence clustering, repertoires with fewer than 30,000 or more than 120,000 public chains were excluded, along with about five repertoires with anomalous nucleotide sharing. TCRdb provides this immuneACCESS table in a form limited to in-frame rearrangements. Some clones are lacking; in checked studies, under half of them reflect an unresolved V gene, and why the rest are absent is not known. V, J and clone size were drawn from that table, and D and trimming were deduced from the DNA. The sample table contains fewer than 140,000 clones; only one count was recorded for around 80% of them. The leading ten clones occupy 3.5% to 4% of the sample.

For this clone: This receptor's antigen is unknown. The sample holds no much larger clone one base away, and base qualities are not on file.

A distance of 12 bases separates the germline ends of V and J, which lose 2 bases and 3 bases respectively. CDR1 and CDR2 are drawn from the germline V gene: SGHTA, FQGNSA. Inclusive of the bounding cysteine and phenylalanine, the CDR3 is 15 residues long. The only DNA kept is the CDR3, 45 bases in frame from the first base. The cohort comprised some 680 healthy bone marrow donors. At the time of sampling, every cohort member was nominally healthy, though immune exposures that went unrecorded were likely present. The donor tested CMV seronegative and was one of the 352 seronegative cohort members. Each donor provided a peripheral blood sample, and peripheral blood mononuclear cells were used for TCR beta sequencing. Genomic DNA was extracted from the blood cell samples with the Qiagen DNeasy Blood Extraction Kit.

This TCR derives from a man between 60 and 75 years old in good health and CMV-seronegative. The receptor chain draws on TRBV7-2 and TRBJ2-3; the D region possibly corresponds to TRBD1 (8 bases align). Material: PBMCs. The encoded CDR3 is CASSLNRGGTDTQYF. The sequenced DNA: TGTGCCAGCAGCTTAAACAGGGGGGGAACAGATACGCAGTATTTT. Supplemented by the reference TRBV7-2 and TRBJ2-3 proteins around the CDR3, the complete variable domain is GAGVSQSPSNKVTEKGKDVELRCDPISGHTALYWYRQSLGQGLEFLIYFQGNSAPDKSGLPSDRFSAERTGGSVSTLTIQRTQQEDSAVYLCASSLNRGGTDTQYFGPGTRLTVL.